What follows is one TCR beta chain and its context. Per the germline V gene, CDR1 is SNHLY and CDR2 is FYNNEI. The CDR3 totals 15 residues. V was trimmed by 5 bases and J by 2 bases, leaving 15 bases between them. This specimen belongs to a study of blood T cell repertoires in COVID-19. TCRdb keeps only in-frame clones here, not all; method: immunoSEQ multiplex PCR. The repertoire holds fewer than 250,000 clones, with 88% as singletons. This sequence was found in a woman between 25 and 40 years old who had been exposed to COVID-19. Sequenced: PBMCs or T cells enriched from blood (not recorded which). The chain has TRBV2 and TRBJ1-2, with a tentative D call TRBD1 (5 bases). The CDR3 nucleotides read TGTGCCAGCAGTCAGGCAGGGATGGGGAACTATGGCTACACCTTC. Its protein is CASSQAGMGNYGYTF.